This TCR beta chain appears in the sequencing data of a study of OX40 agonist ivuxolimab in advanced cancers. With respect to the entire study: The costimulatory receptor OX40 (CD134) was targeted by ivuxolimab, a fully human IgG2 agonistic monoclonal antibody. Intravenous ivuxolimab was administered to patients every 2 weeks at six dose levels: 0.01, 0.1, 0.3, 1.5, 3 and 10 mg/kg. Of the roughly 52 dose-escalation patients, hepatocellular carcinoma was present in about 20, melanoma in roughly 15, renal cell carcinoma in 9 and head and neck cancer in 9. In the dose-escalation cohort, around four fifths of patients were male, and the mean age was approximately 55 years, with a range of roughly 20 to 79. Patients were allowed to have had prior anti-PD-1, anti-PD-L1 or anti-CTLA-4 therapy, and 40% of the dose-escalation patients had been treated with checkpoint inhibitors. Partial responses occurred in three dose-escalation patients: two with cutaneous melanoma and one with hepatocellular carcinoma. The point of sequencing TCRbeta in the periphery was to test whether ivuxolimab changed TCR sequence diversity and drove clonal T-cell expansion. The paper describes the monotherapy dose-escalation part (N of about 55 patients) of the phase I trial of ivuxolimab. The paper as a whole reports these results and caveats: Which antigens the clonally expanded peripheral T cells were specific for was not determined. On average, CD8+ T cells showed more expanded clones than CD4+ T cells after ivuxolimab. Low levels of normalized T-cell clonal expansion were also shown by some nonresponding patients. In the 0.1-3.0 mg/kg groups, partial responders were among the patients with the lowest normalized peripheral clonal expansion, particularly in CD8+ T cells. At doses from 0.1 to 3.0 mg/kg, clonal expansion was seen in both CD4+ and CD8+ blood T cells between baseline and week 6.

V and J are truncated by 7 bases and 4 bases respectively, leaving an intervening sequence of 11 bases. The CDR1 and CDR2 encoded by the germline V gene are SGHVS and FQNEAQ. Including the terminal cysteine and phenylalanine, the CDR3 comprises 13 residues. Here the CDR3 DNA is all that survives: 39 bases in frame from base 1. To sequence the TCRbeta CDR3 region, genomic DNA was isolated from the sorted cells. The immunoSEQ Assay was used to sequence the TCRbeta CDR3 regions. TCRdb took over this immuneACCESS table, retaining in-frame rearrangements with V and J assigned. Such tables are incomplete; in checked studies, under half of the missing clones stem from an unresolved V gene, and the remainder is unexplained. The sample table records just over 60,000 clones; 91% of these occur just once. The ten most abundant clones make up about an eighth of the sample. As regards this clone: No antigen is known for it. No quality values exist for individual bases; no much larger clone is one base distant.

Patients with autoimmune disease history or receiving systemic immunosuppression were excluded from the trial. In every dose cohort, peripheral blood was drawn for TCR sequencing at baseline, cycle 4 day 1, and cycle 7 day 1. The samples were drawn from a first-in-human, open-label, multicenter phase I dose-escalation trial of ivuxolimab. Adults with locally advanced or metastatic melanoma, renal cell, hepatocellular, or head and neck squamous cell carcinoma were enrolled in the trial. Before TCR sequencing, CD4+ T cells and CD8+ T cells from peripheral blood were sorted into separate populations. The receptor was derived from an adult with an advanced solid tumor such as melanoma, head and neck, liver or kidney cancer. Sequenced here: CD4+ or CD8+ T cells sorted from blood, sampled in a trial of the OX40 agonist ivuxolimab. This chain joins TRBV7-8 to TRBJ2-4; the best D guess is TRBD2, with 6 bases matching. The nucleotide sequence is given as TGTGCCAGCACACCCCGGGGGAAAAACATTCAGTACTTC. It is translated as CASTPRGKNIQYF.